In its sample, the clone carrying this TCR beta chain was seen once. Amplification used 60 Vbeta primers and 13 Jbeta primers. TCRdb's copy holds only in-frame clones and misses some; the assay was immunoSEQ multiplex PCR. Of 150,000 to 200,000 clones listed, about 75% are singletons. The data were obtained in a study of cytomegalovirus exposure and HLA in healthy donors. V lost 1 base, J lost 0 bases, and 5 bases stayed unmatched. The CDR3 is 16 amino acids. Germline V lookup: CDR1 SEHNR, CDR2 FQNEAQ (reference sequence). The TCR was taken from a woman aged 50 to 60 in good health and CMV-seropositive. This sequence joins TRBV7-9 and TRBJ1-1, with TRBD1 identical over 7 bases. Input material: PBMCs. The CDR3, as DNA: TGTGCCAGCAGCTTAGATCGGACAGGCGTGAACACTGAAGCTTTCTTT. As protein: CASSLDRTGVNTEAFF. Combining the CDR3 with reference TRBV7-9 and TRBJ1-1 gives the whole variable domain DTGVSQNPRHKITKRGQNVTFRCDPISEHNRLYWYRQTLGQGPEFLTYFQNEAQLEKSRLLSDRFSAERPKGSFSTLEIQRTEQGDSAMYLCASSLDRTGVNTEAFFGQGTRLTVV.